This T cell receptor (beta chain) was obtained from a study of cytomegalovirus exposure and HLA in healthy donors. TCRdb keeps only in-frame clones here, not all; method: immunoSEQ multiplex PCR. There are approximately 270,000 clones in the sample; 80% to 90% occur only once, and roughly 1% lies in the top ten. The germline V gene has CDR1 MNHEY and CDR2 SVGAGI. The CDR3 is 16 amino acids. V lost 2 bases to trimming and J lost 7 bases; unmatched junction nucleotides: 4. The chain combines TRBV6-5 with TRBJ2-1, with 14 bases fitting TRBD2. The source of this sequence is a young woman in good health and CMV-seronegative. Sequencing was performed on PBMCs. The CDR3 bases are TGTGCCAGCAGTTACGTGGGACTAGCGGGAGATAATGAGCAGTTCTTC. Its protein product is CASSYVGLAGDNEQFF.